These 17 T cell receptor beta chains share one sample of origin, sequenced in a study of blood T cell repertoires in COVID-19. TCRdb's table, derived via immunoSEQ multiplex PCR, lists solely in-frame clones and lacks some. The profile shows around 300,000 clones, around 90% of them singletons. The sample consisted of PBMCs or T cells enriched from blood (not recorded which). Receptors originate from a woman aged 30 to 39 who had recovered from COVID-19.

This chain connects TRBV10-1 to TRBJ2-1, with a tentative D call TRBD1 (6 bases). V was clipped by 2 bases and J by 6 bases, with 14 bases between them. There are 15 residues in the CDR3. Per germline, CDR1 WNHNN and CDR2 SYGVQD (reference sequence). The CDR3 bases are TGCGCCAGCAGTGAGGAGGACAGCGATCTCAATGAGCAGTTCTTC. This sequence encodes CASSEEDSDLNEQFF.

This clone was seen only once. The chain carries TRBV3-1 (or the pseudogene TRBV3-2) and TRBJ2-3; the D gene is possibly TRBD1 (6 bases). The CDR3 consists of 14 residues. Germline V gene data show CDR1 as LGHDT and CDR2 as YNNKEL (reference sequence). V lost 3 bases and J 3 bases, leaving 10 bases between the germline ends. The CDR3 coding sequence is TGTGCCAGCAGCCACGGTCAGGGGACAGATACGCAGTATTTT. This gives the protein CASSHGQGTDTQYF.

Only one count was recorded for this clone. The chain joins TRBV9 to TRBJ2-2, with D possibly matching TRBD2 (6 bases). Germline V gene sequence: CDR1 SGDLS, CDR2 YYNGEE. Deletions cut 5 bases from V and 0 bases from J, with 17 bases between. The CDR3 spans 17 residues. The CDR3 DNA reads TGTGCCAGCAGTCCCTCACTAGCCTATACGAACACCGGGGAGCTGTTTTTT. Residues: CASSPSLAYTNTGELFF.

The rearrangement joins TRBV5-1 to TRBJ2-1, with TRBD2 identical over 11 bases. Germline loops: CDR1 SGHRS, CDR2 YFSETQ. Trimming at V came to 3 bases and at J to 5 bases, leaving 7 bases not matched to a gene. The length of the CDR3 is 16 residues. The CDR3 bases are TGCGCCAGCAGCTCCCGGGTAGCGGGAGGGGACAATGAGCAGTTCTTC. As protein: CASSSRVAGGDNEQFF.

The CDR3, as DNA: TGCAGCGTGAGGACAGGGCGGTCCCACGAGCAGTACTTC. It encodes CSVRTGRSHEQYF. The genes are TRBV29-1 and TRBJ2-7, with TRBD1 matching 8 bases. The CDR3 totals 13 residues. V gave up 6 bases and J gave up 5 bases; unmatched junction bases: 9. Germline V gene data show CDR1 as SQVTM and CDR2 as ANQGSEA.

The rearrangement uses TRBV7-2 and TRBJ1-2; 8 bases fit TRBD1. V gave up 4 bases and J gave up 2 bases; unmatched junction bases: 9. CDR1 is SGHTA and CDR2 is FQGNSA in the germline V gene. The CDR3 extends over 16 amino acids. The CDR3 is CASSSPLGQGNYGYTF. CDR3 coding DNA: TGTGCCAGCAGCTCACCCCTAGGACAGGGCAACTATGGCTACACCTTC.

This clone came up once. The rearrangement joins TRBV7-9 to TRBJ2-3; D not certain. The CDR3 has 12 amino acids. CDR1 and CDR2 (germline): SEHNR, FQNEAQ (reference sequence). Trimming pared 4 bases from V and 1 base from J, leaving 3 bases between. The CDR3: CASSSGTDTQYF. The CDR3 DNA sequence: TGTGCCAGCAGCTCCGGCACAGATACGCAGTATTTT.

The sample holds one count of this clone. V and J are TRBV25-1 and TRBJ1-5; 8 bases line up with TRBD1. Germline CDR1 MGHDK, CDR2 SYGVNS. Trimming at V came to 4 bases and at J to 4 bases, leaving 3 bases not matched to a gene. The CDR3 runs to 14 residues. CDR3 protein: CASSGTGLNQPQHF. CDR3 nucleotides: TGTGCCAGCAGTGGGACAGGGTTGAATCAGCCCCAGCATTTT.

The gene calls are TRBV28 and TRBJ1-5; TRBD1 matches 8 bases. In germline, CDR1 is MDHEN, CDR2 SYDVKM. The trim removed 3 bases at V and 11 bases at J, leaving 9 bases unmatched. The CDR3 totals 14 residues. As DNA, the CDR3 is TGTGCCAGCAGTTTGGACAGGGCCGTCATATCCCAGCATTTT. Protein product: CASSLDRAVISQHF.

The rearrangement joins TRBV5-4 to TRBJ2-1; a possible D gene is TRBD2 (5 bases). CDR3 length equals 14 residues. The V gene's germline CDR1 is SGHNT and CDR2 YYREEE (reference sequence). Trimming removed 6 bases from V and 2 bases from J, with 12 bases in between. The CDR3 loop reads CASTQSGTYNEQFF. The CDR3 coding sequence is TGTGCCAGCACCCAATCCGGGACCTACAATGAGCAGTTCTTC.

This clone turned up a few times. The chain links TRBV19 to TRBJ2-1, with a weak D call TRBD2 (6 bases). Germline V gene lookup returns CDR1 LNHDA and CDR2 SQIVND (reference sequence). V lost 4 bases and J 4 bases, leaving 8 bases between the germline ends. The CDR3 runs to 13 residues. The CDR3 reads CASSTGGYNEQFF. Written as DNA, the CDR3 is TGTGCCAGTAGTACCGGGGGTTACAATGAGCAGTTCTTC.

V is TRBV7-2 and J is TRBJ1-6; maybe TRBD1 (6 bases). The CDR3 has 13 amino acids. Germline V gene sequence: CDR1 SGHTA, CDR2 FQGNSA. V was cut by 3 bases and J by 7 bases, with 7 bases left in between. Written as DNA, the CDR3 is TGTGCCAGCAGCTTGGACAGAAATTCACCCCTCCACTTT. It encodes CASSLDRNSPLHF.

The J gene is TRBJ2-3, the V gene TRBV14, with D hard to call. In germline, CDR1 is SGHDN, CDR2 FVKESK. With 4 bases removed from V and 6 bases from J, the gap between germline ends came to 8 bases. The CDR3 spans 12 residues. The CDR3 DNA reads as TGTGCCAGCAGCCCGACTCGGGATACGCAGTATTTT. Amino acids: CASSPTRDTQYF.

This chain uses TRBV9 with TRBJ1-4; D is unclear. This CDR3 is built from 13 residues. CDR1 and CDR2 from the germline V gene are SGDLS and YYNGEE. Trimming cost V 3 bases and J 3 bases, with 6 bases left between them. This CDR3 is CASSARPNEKLFF. CDR3 sequence (DNA): TGTGCCAGCAGCGCTCGTCCTAATGAAAAACTGTTTTTT.

This chain connects TRBV9 to TRBJ2-5, with 10 positions matching TRBD1. This CDR3 is built from 14 residues. CDR1 is SGDLS, CDR2 YYNGEE, per germline. J was trimmed by 5 bases and V by 4 bases; bases with no gene match: 5. CDR3 sequence (DNA): TGTGCCAGCAGCCGACAGGGGGCACGTGAGACCCAGTACTTC. It translates to CASSRQGARETQYF.

The chain uses TRBV28 and TRBJ2-1; no clear D gene. The V end lost 7 bases, the J end lost 7 bases, and 17 bases lay between the germline ends. This CDR3 contains 14 residues. The germline gives CDR1 MDHEN, CDR2 SYDVKM. The CDR3 reads CASTESLYWNEQFF. Written as DNA, the CDR3 is TGTGCCAGCACCGAGAGCCTGTACTGGAATGAGCAGTTCTTC.

V is TRBV5-1 and J is TRBJ1-2; TRBD1 is a possible D gene (6 bases). CDR3 length: 14 residues. The V gene's germline CDR1 is SGHRS and CDR2 YFSETQ. V lost 4 bases and J lost 7, with 17 bases in between. The CDR3 nucleotides read TGCGCCAGCAGCGTTGCCACAGGGTTCCGTGGCTACACCTTC. This codes for CASSVATGFRGYTF. The full variable domain, with the rest looked up from reference TRBV5-1 and TRBJ1-2, is KAGVTQTPRYLIKTRGQQVTLSCSPISGHRSVSWYQQTPGQGLQFLFEYFSETQRNKGNFPGRFSGRQFSNSRSEMNVSTLELGDSALYLCASSVATGFRGYTFGSGTRLTVV.